The 30 T cell receptor beta chains given below trace back to one sample, sequenced in a study of post-analysis software for immune sequencing data. Study results and limitations: TRBV segments more frequent in patients than in controls numbered five and included TRBV5-6, TRBV5-1 and TRBV20-1.

The antigens these receptors bind are not known. The library was made from cDNA and included unique molecular identifiers. TCRdb re-called the PCR reads with MiXCR, one entry per CDR3 protein. The data contain approximately 400,000 distinct CDR3 sequences, roughly 35% of them singletons. Sequenced sample: blood. The receptors derive from a girl aged 5-17 years with multiple sclerosis.

This clonotype was detected only once. The chain employs TRBV12-3 or TRBV12-4 and TRBJ2-5; D is perhaps TRBD1 (5 bases). Trimming cost V 5 bases and J 12 bases, with 22 bases left between them. This CDR3 contains 14 residues. In DNA, the CDR3 is TGTGCCAGCAGTCCATCACAGGCTAGGTACGAGGAGTACTTC. This gives the protein CASSPSQARYEEYF.

This clonotype was picked up a small number of times. The chain is built from TRBV7-9 and TRBJ1-4; tentative D call: TRBD1 (6 bases). V lost 3 bases and J 7 bases, leaving 18 bases between the germline ends. Per germline, CDR1 SEHNR and CDR2 FQNEAQ (reference sequence). The CDR3 runs 16 residues. This CDR3 reads CASSFQGKGSSEKLFF. The DNA for the CDR3 is TGTGCCAGCAGCTTCCAGGGGAAGGGAAGCAGTGAAAAACTGTTTTTT. Supplemented by reference TRBV7-9 and TRBJ1-4, the full variable domain reads DTGVSQNPRHKITKRGQNVTFRCDPISEHNRLYWYRQTLGQGPEFLTYFQNEAQLEKSRLLSDRFSAERPKGSFSTLEIQRTEQGDSAMYLCASSFQGKGSSEKLFFGSGTQLSVL.

This chain joins TRBV5-1 and TRBJ2-5, with TRBD2 identical over 7 bases. TRBJ2-7 matches the DNA end more closely, so the J call is doubtful. The CDR3 extends over 17 amino acids. Looked up from germline, CDR1 is SGHRS and CDR2 is YFSETQ. The CDR3 spells CASSLSAGSRGAYEQYF. The DNA for the CDR3 is TGCGCCAGCAGCTTGTCCGCAGGGTCCCGGGGGGCCTACGAGCAGTACTTC.

This clonotype was seen a few times. CDR3 bases: TGTGCCAGCAGCCGCCCGACTGGGACAGGGGTCAGAGAGACCCAGTACTTC. Protein sequence: CASSRPTGTGVRETQYF. The J gene is TRBJ2-5, the V gene TRBV7-9; 10 nucleotides line up with TRBD1. The V gene end was trimmed by 5 bases and the J gene end by 4 bases; junction bases not matched to a gene: 13. The CDR3 covers 17 residues. Germline values: CDR1 SEHNR, CDR2 FQNEAQ (reference sequence).

The rearrangement links TRBV10-3 to TRBJ2-1; D is possibly TRBD2 (7 bases). The CDR3 has 14 amino acids. CDR1 is ENHRY and CDR2 is SYGVKD in the germline V gene. V shed 6 bases and J shed 4 bases, with 13 bases lying between them. CDR3 nucleotide sequence: TGTGCCATCAGCCGGGGGGCCTCTTACAATGAGCAGTTCTTC. Translated: CAISRGASYNEQFF.

This clonotype was detected a few times. The gene calls are TRBV20-1 and TRBJ2-3, with 10 bases lining up with TRBD2. The ends lost 5 bases at V and 2 bases at J; junction bases unmatched: 7. CDR3 length: 15 residues. Germline values: CDR1 DFQATT, CDR2 SNEGSKA (reference sequence). The CDR3 DNA reads as TGCAGTGCTGAGGCCGGGACTAGCGTCACAGATACGCAGTATTTT. Amino acid sequence: CSAEAGTSVTDTQYF.

This clonotype has at least ten counts. This chain links TRBV10-3 with TRBJ2-5; a possible D gene is TRBD1 (6 bases). In germline, CDR1 is ENHRY, CDR2 SYGVKD. The CDR3 extends over 14 amino acids. Trimming removed 6 bases at V and 1 base at J, with 12 bases between. This CDR3 is CAISSGTSQETQYF. The DNA of the CDR3 is TGTGCCATCAGCTCCGGGACAAGCCAAGAGACCCAGTACTTC.

This chain uses TRBV9 with TRBJ1-1, with D perhaps matching TRBD1 (5 bases). From germline, CDR1 is SGDLS and CDR2 YYNGEE. V was clipped by 1 base and J by 5 bases, with 12 bases between them. The CDR3 is 14 amino acids. The CDR3 sequence is CASSVNWGGTEAFF. The CDR3 coding sequence is TGTGCCAGCAGCGTAAACTGGGGCGGGACTGAAGCTTTCTTT.

This chain joins TRBV15 and TRBJ1-5; D might be TRBD1 (5 bases). CDR1 is LNHNV and CDR2 is YYDKDF in the germline V gene (reference sequence). Trimming took 6 bases from V and 3 from J, leaving 12 bases between them. The CDR3 loop spans 14 amino acids. Here the CDR3 reads CATRRDGNNQPQHF. In DNA, the CDR3 is TGTGCCACCAGAAGGGACGGAAACAATCAGCCCCAGCATTTT.

In this sample, this clonotype turned up a few times. The V gene is TRBV20-1, the J gene TRBJ1-2; 8 bases are a match to TRBD1. V lost 5 bases, J lost 3 bases, and 8 bases stayed unmatched. The CDR3 is made up of 14 amino acids. Germline loops: CDR1 DFQATT, CDR2 SNEGSKA (reference sequence). The CDR3 sequence: CSAADRGFHYGYTF. CDR3 nucleotides: TGCAGTGCTGCTGACAGGGGCTTTCACTATGGCTACACCTTC.

The chain combines TRBV6-5 with TRBJ2-7; 7 nucleotides align to TRBD1. CDR1 and CDR2 from the germline V gene are MNHEY and SVGAGI. The CDR3 is made up of 16 amino acids. Losses at the gene ends were 2 bases for V and 2 bases for J; bases not matched to a gene: 9. For the CDR3, the DNA is TGTGCCAGCAGTTACACCGGACAGGCGGAGGCCTACGAGCAGTACTTC. Translated: CASSYTGQAEAYEQYF.

The chain recombines TRBV7-2 with TRBJ2-4, with D unresolved. The germline V gene encodes CDR1 SGHTA and CDR2 FQGNSA. The CDR3 consists of 15 residues. V lost 2 bases, J lost 0 bases, and 8 bases lay in between. In DNA, the CDR3 is TGTGCCAGCAGCTTAAACAGCCTAGCCAAAAACATTCAGTACTTC. Translating it yields CASSLNSLAKNIQYF.

In nucleotides, the CDR3 is TGTGCCAGCAGTTTACTGGACGGCGATCAGCCCCAGCATTTT. It translates to CASSLLDGDQPQHF. The rearrangement joins TRBV12-3 or TRBV12-4 to TRBJ1-5; no clear D gene. Trimming removed 2 bases from V and 5 bases from J, with 10 bases in between. This CDR3 comprises 14 residues.

The J gene is TRBJ2-1, the V gene TRBV6-5, with D tentatively TRBD2 (6 bases). CDR1 and CDR2 from the germline V gene are MNHEY and SVGAGI. CDR3 length equals 15 residues. V dropped 0 bases and J dropped 2 bases, with 8 bases sitting between them. This CDR3 is CASSYSEGTYNEQFF. In DNA form, the CDR3 reads TGTGCCAGCAGTTACTCGGAGGGCACCTACAATGAGCAGTTCTTC.

The CDR3 bases are TGTGCCAGCAGTTTACGGCAGCCATCCTACGAGCAGTACTTC. Its protein product is CASSLRQPSYEQYF. The chain uses TRBV12-3 or TRBV12-4 and TRBJ2-7, with no clear D. Trimming shortened V by 2 bases and J by 1 base, and 9 bases separated the two germline ends. The CDR3 extends over 14 amino acids.

The chain uses TRBV6-5 and TRBJ2-5; 9 bases are shared with TRBD1. The germline CDR1 and CDR2 sequences are MNHEY and SVGAGI. CDR3 length equals 15 residues. The V and J ends lost 2 bases and 4 bases, in that order; junction bases with no gene match: 5. The CDR3 region has the DNA TGTGCCAGCAGTTACATGGGACAGGGTGTAGAGACCCAGTACTTC. It is translated as CASSYMGQGVETQYF.

In its sample, this clonotype was seen a few times. The chain joins TRBV12-3 or TRBV12-4 to TRBJ1-1, with 7 bases aligning to TRBD1. The CDR3 covers 15 residues. V shed 5 bases, J shed 3 bases, and the junction held 9 bases outside the gene matches. This CDR3 reads CASSRRQGVYTEAFF. The CDR3 DNA reads as TGTGCCAGCAGTCGTAGACAGGGAGTATACACTGAAGCTTTCTTT.

This clonotype was seen just once. V gene TRBV30 combines with J gene TRBJ2-7; no clear D. The CDR3 is 12 amino acids. V was trimmed by 0 bases and J by 4 bases, leaving 7 bases between them. Looked up from germline, CDR1 is GTSNPN and CDR2 is SVGIG (reference sequence). CDR3 amino acids: CAWSVTVYEQYF. The DNA of the CDR3 is TGTGCCTGGAGTGTGACGGTTTACGAGCAGTACTTC.

The chain combines TRBV6-5 with TRBJ2-3; D possibly corresponds to TRBD1 (6 bases). The ends were cut back, 4 bases at V and 7 bases at J, with 12 bases in the middle. Germline CDR1 MNHEY, CDR2 SVGAGI. The CDR3 spans 13 residues. CDR3: CASSCAGDNTQYF. The DNA for the CDR3 is TGTGCCAGCAGTTGCGCAGGGGATAATACGCAGTATTTT.

The V call is TRBV10-3, the J call TRBJ2-1; 7 bases are shared with TRBD2. CDR1 and CDR2 from the germline V gene are ENHRY and SYGVKD. The CDR3 runs to 16 residues. Trimming took 6 bases from V and 1 from J; bases not matched to a gene: 9. CDR3 protein: CAISEGGQPSYNEQFF. CDR3 nucleotides: TGTGCCATCAGCGAGGGAGGGCAGCCATCCTACAATGAGCAGTTCTTC.

The chain has TRBV15 and TRBJ2-7; D call uncertain. This CDR3 spans 15 amino acids. Trimming shortened V by 5 bases and J by 3 bases, and 17 bases separated the two germline ends. Germline V lookup: CDR1 LNHNV, CDR2 YYDKDF (reference sequence). CDR3 sequence (DNA): TGTGCCACCAGCGGGTCCCGGGTTGAGAACTACGAGCAGTACTTC. It yields the protein CATSGSRVENYEQYF.

There are a few counts of this clonotype. This chain uses TRBV28 with TRBJ1-2; 11 bases are a match to TRBD1. Germline trimming cut 4 bases from V and 5 bases from J; bases unmatched to any gene: 3. The CDR3 sequence is 14 residues long. Germline CDR1 and CDR2: MDHEN and SYDVKM. Here the CDR3 reads CASSSGTGGYGYTF. As DNA, the CDR3 is TGTGCCAGCAGTTCCGGGACAGGGGGGTATGGCTACACCTTC.

This clonotype has more than one count but fewer than ten. The rearrangement links TRBV4-2 to TRBJ1-2; unclear D gene. Looked up from germline, CDR1 is LGHNA and CDR2 is YNFKEQ. The V end was cut by 0 bases, the J end by 0 bases, with 14 bases between. The length of the CDR3 is 17 residues. The CDR3 spells CASSQEVKAGTNYGYTF. The CDR3 coding sequence is TGTGCCAGCAGCCAAGAGGTTAAGGCAGGAACTAACTATGGCTACACCTTC.

This clonotype was found a few times. The rearrangement uses TRBV5-6 and TRBJ2-5, with D perhaps given as TRBD1 or TRBD2 (5 bases each). V was trimmed by 1 base and J by 7 bases, leaving 14 bases between them. The CDR3 covers 14 residues. Germline values: CDR1 SGHDT, CDR2 YYEEEE. CDR3 sequence reads: CASSLRGDSVTQYF. CDR3 sequence (DNA): TGTGCCAGCAGCTTGAGAGGGGATTCGGTGACCCAGTACTTC.

This clonotype was detected ten times or more. The V and J genes are TRBV5-1 and TRBJ2-1; maybe TRBD2 (6 bases). The CDR3 has 13 amino acids. Trimming left V 5 bases short and J 5 bases short, with 11 bases between. Germline-derived CDR1 and CDR2 are SGHRS and YFSETQ. In DNA form, the CDR3 reads TGCGCCAGCAGGCGGGACCGCGACAATGAGCAGTTCTTC. Amino acids: CASRRDRDNEQFF. Variable domain in full (rest from reference TRBV5-1 and TRBJ2-1): KAGVTQTPRYLIKTRGQQVTLSCSPISGHRSVSWYQQTPGQGLQFLFEYFSETQRNKGNFPGRFSGRQFSNSRSEMNVSTLELGDSALYLCASRRDRDNEQFFGPGTRLTVL.

This rearrangement joins TRBV27 to TRBJ2-3; D may be TRBD1 or TRBD2 (5 bases each). This CDR3 contains 18 residues. Trimming removed 1 base at V and 4 bases at J, with 21 bases between. Per the germline V gene, CDR1 is MNHEY and CDR2 is SMNVEV (reference sequence). CDR3 residues: CASSLWGRDPRTSDTQYF. In nucleotides, the CDR3 is TGTGCCAGCAGTTTATGGGGCCGGGACCCTAGGACGTCAGATACGCAGTATTTT.

This clonotype was counted a few times. The rearrangement links TRBV20-1 to TRBJ2-6, with a possible D match to TRBD2 (5 bases). This CDR3 contains 14 residues. Between the trimmed V and J ends, which lost 6 bases and 4 bases, there was a span of 13 bases. From germline, CDR1 is DFQATT and CDR2 SNEGSKA (reference sequence). Here the CDR3 reads CSANSGSGANVLTF. The CDR3 DNA reads as TGCAGTGCAAATTCGGGGTCCGGGGCCAACGTCCTGACTTTC.

In regard to this clonotype: At one boundary the junction diverges from the germline segment, which might be a read error. The rearrangement joins TRBV18 to TRBJ1-1; possibly TRBD1 for D (5 bases). Looked up from germline, CDR1 is KGHSH and CDR2 is LQKENI. CDR3 length: 14 residues. For the CDR3, the DNA is TGTGTCAGCTCCCCTTCGGACAAGAACACTGAAGCTTTCTTT. Protein: CVSSPSDKNTEAFF.

A few counts support this clonotype. The chain uses TRBV5-5 and TRBJ2-7; possible D gene TRBD1, 6 bases. V dropped 2 bases and J dropped 7 bases, with 10 bases sitting between them. The CDR3 length is 12 residues. Germline CDR1 is SGHKS and CDR2 is YYEKEE (reference sequence). This chain's CDR3 is CASSFQGWEQYF. As DNA, the CDR3 is TGTGCCAGCAGCTTCCAGGGGTGGGAGCAGTACTTC. Looking up the rest from reference TRBV5-5 and TRBJ2-7 gives the full variable domain: DAGVTQSPTHLIKTRGQQVTLRCSPISGHKSVSWYQQVLGQGPQFIFQYYEKEERGRGNFPDRFSARQFPNYSSELNVNALLLGDSALYLCASSFQGWEQYFGPGTRLTVT.

For this clonotype: Mismatch with germline at one junction end may stem from a read error. This sequence joins TRBV6-1 and TRBJ2-1, with D possibly TRBD2 on 6 matching bases. Germline CDR1 and CDR2: MNHNS and SASEGT. The CDR3 totals 13 residues. CDR3 residues: CASSGDSHNEQFF. CDR3 DNA: TGTGCCAGCAGTGGGGACTCCCACAATGAGCAGTTCTTC.